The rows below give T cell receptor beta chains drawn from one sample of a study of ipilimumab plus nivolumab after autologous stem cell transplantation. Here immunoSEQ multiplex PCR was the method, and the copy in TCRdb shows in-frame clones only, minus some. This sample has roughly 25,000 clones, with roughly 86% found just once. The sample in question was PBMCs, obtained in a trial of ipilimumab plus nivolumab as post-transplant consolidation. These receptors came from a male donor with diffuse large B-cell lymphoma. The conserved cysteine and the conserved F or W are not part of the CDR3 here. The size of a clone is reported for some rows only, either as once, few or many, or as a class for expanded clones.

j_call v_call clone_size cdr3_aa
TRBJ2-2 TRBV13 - ASSPRNTGELF
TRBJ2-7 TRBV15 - ATSRDRGREQY
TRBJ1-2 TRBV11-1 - ASSLTVNYGYT
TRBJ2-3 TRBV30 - AWREPGRYTDTQY
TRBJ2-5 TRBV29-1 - SVETTRGAHQETQY
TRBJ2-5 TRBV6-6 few ASSPGQAFQETQY
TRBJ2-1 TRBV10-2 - ASNNDRGGEQF
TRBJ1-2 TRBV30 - AASYGAVDGYT
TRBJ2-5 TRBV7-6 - ASSLERRRQETQY
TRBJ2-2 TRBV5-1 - ASSSEGARVGGELF
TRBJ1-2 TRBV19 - ASSTQVRNGYT
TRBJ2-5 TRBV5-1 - ASNPGIGETQY
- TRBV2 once ASSAGTSGGTYEQY
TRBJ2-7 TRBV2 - ASKRDLMGEQY
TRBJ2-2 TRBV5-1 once ASSLVGRSSRELF
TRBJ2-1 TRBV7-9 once ASSSWVTSV
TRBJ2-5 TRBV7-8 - ASTRVGQRQETQY
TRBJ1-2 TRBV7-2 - ASSLGGTGANYGYT
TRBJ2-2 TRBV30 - AWAGSLNTGELF
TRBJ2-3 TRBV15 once ATSRDAPDTQY
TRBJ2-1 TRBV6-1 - ASSTYLPDEQF
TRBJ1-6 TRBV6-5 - ASKFSQRSPLH
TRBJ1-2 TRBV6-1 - ASSRQGHGYT
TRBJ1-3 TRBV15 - ATSRVQGNSGNTIY
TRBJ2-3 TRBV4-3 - ASSHGWGQRDTQY
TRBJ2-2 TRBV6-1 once ASSGLAGGTGELF
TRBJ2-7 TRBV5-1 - ASSRSGPSYEQY
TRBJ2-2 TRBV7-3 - ASSLSSGANTGELF
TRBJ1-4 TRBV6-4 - ASSLSATNEKLF
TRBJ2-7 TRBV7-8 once ASSLERVEQY
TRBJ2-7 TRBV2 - ASRPPGFNEQY
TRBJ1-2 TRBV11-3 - ASSLDGYGYT
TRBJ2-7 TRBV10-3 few AIGLGYEQY
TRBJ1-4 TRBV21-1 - ASSKEGFYPNEKLF
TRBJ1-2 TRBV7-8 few ASSQIRGNYGYT
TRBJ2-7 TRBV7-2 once ASSLIRGRGEQY
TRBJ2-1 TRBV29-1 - SVDRGQGSYEGEQF
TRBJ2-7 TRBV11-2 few ASSSRQASSSYEQY
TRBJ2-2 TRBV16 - ASSQAQLAGGPLTGELF
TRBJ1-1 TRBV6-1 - ASSERYPAPTEAF
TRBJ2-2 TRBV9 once ASTGGPVSGELF
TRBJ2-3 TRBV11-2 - ASSLDRTTDTQY
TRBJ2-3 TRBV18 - ASQLTRTDTQY
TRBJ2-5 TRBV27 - ASSPTSYQETQY
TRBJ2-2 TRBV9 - ASSGSGGELF
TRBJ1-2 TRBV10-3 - AIRGAGNYGYT
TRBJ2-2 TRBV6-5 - ASSSPRPNTGELF
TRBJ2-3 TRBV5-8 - ASSYSGTGSTTDTQY
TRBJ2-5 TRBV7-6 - ASSLRAETQY
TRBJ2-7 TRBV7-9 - ASSLEGRYEQY
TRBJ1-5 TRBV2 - ASSAYGSNQPQH